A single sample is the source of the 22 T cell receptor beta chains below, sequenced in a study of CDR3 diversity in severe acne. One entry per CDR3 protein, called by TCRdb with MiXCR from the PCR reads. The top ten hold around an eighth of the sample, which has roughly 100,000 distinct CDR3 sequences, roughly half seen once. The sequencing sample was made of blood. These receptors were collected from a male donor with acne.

The CDR3 is CASSVGLAGVGELFF. Here the CDR3 DNA reads TGTGCCAGCAGTGTGGGACTAGCGGGAGTAGGGGAGCTGTTTTTT. J is TRBJ2-2 and V is TRBV25-1, with TRBD2 matching 14 bases. From germline, CDR1 is MGHDK and CDR2 SYGVNS. The CDR3 loop spans 15 amino acids. V dropped 4 bases and J dropped 8; count of bases not matched to a gene: 3.

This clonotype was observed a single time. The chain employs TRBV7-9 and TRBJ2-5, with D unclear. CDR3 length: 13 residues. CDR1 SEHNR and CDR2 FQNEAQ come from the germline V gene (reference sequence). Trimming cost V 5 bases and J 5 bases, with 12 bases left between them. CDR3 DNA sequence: TGTGCCAGCAGCCCACAAATTGCGGAGACCCAGTACTTC. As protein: CASSPQIAETQYF.

The CDR3 here is CASSPGTSGTGEQYF. In DNA, the CDR3 is TGTGCCAGCAGTCCCGGGACTAGCGGGACGGGCGAGCAGTACTTC. V usage is TRBV27 and J usage is TRBJ2-7; the match to TRBD2 covers 13 bases. The junction had 7 bases not matched to a gene; V was cut back by 5 bases and J by 6 bases. This CDR3 region has 15 residues. The germline gives CDR1 MNHEY, CDR2 SMNVEV (reference sequence).

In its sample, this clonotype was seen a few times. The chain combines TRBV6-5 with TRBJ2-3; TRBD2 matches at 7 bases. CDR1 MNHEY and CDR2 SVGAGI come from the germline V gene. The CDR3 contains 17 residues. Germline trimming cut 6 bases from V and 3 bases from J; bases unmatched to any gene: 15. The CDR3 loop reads CASRPRLARGSTDTQYF. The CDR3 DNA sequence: TGTGCCAGCAGGCCCCGACTAGCCCGAGGGAGTACAGATACGCAGTATTTT.

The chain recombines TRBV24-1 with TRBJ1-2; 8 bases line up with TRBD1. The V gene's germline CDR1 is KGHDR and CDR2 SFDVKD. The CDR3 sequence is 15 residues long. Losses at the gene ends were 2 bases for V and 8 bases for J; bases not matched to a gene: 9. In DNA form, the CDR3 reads TGTGCCACCAGTGATTACACCGACAGGGGAGACGGCTACACCTTC. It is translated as CATSDYTDRGDGYTF.

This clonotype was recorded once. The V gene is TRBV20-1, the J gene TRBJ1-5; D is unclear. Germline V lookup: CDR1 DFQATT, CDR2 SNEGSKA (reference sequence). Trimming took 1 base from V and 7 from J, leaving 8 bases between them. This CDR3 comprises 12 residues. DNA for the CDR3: TGCAGTGCTAGAGGTTTAGGGCAGCCCCAGCATTTT. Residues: CSARGLGQPQHF.

CDR3 DNA sequence: TGTGCCAGCAGTGTGGGACTAGCGGGAGACGAGCAGTACTTC. This codes for CASSVGLAGDEQYF. This chain uses TRBV2 with TRBJ2-7; 14 nucleotides match TRBD2. This CDR3 is built from 14 residues. The V gene end was trimmed by 4 bases and the J gene end by 5 bases; junction bases not matched to a gene: 1. The germline V gene has CDR1 SNHLY and CDR2 FYNNEI.

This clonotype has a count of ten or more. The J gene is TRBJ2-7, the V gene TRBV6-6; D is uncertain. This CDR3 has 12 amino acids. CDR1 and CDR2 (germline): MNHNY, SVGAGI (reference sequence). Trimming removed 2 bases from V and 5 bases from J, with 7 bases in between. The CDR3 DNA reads TGTGCCAGCAGTTACCCTGGAGACGAGCAGTACTTC. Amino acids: CASSYPGDEQYF.

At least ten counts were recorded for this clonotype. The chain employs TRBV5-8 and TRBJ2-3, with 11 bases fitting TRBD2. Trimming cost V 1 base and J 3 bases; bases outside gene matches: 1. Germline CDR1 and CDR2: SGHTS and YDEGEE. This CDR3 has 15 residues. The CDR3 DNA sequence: TGTGCCAGCAGCTTGAGACTAGCGGGGACAGATACGCAGTATTTT. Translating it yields CASSLRLAGTDTQYF.

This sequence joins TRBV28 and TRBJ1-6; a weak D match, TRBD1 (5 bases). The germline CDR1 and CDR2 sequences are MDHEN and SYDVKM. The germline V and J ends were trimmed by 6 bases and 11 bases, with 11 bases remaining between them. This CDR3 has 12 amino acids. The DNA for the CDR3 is TGTGCCAGCAGCCCAGGGCCGCCACCCCTCCACTTT. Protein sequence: CASSPGPPPLHF.

This CDR3 is CASSLGLAGVHGQYF. The CDR3 bases are TGTGCCAGCAGCTTGGGACTAGCGGGAGTCCACGGGCAGTACTTC. This chain connects TRBV7-2 to TRBJ2-7; TRBD2 matches at 14 bases. CDR1 is SGHTA and CDR2 is FQGNSA in the germline V gene. V was clipped by 3 bases and J by 9 bases; unmatched bases: 7. CDR3 length: 15 residues.

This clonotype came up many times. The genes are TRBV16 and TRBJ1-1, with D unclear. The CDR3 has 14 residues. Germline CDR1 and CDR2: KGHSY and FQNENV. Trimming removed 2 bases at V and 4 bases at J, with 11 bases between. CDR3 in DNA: TGTGCCAGCAGCCAAATTCGATGGGGCACTGAAGCTTTCTTT. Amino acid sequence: CASSQIRWGTEAFF.

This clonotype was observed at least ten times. The CDR3 DNA sequence: TGTGCCAGCAGCTTATGGAACACTGAAGCTTTCTTT. This codes for CASSLWNTEAFF. This chain connects TRBV11-2 to TRBJ1-1, with no clear D. The CDR3 runs to 12 residues. V dropped 2 bases and J dropped 1 base, with 2 bases sitting between them. CDR1 SGHAT and CDR2 FQNNGV come from the germline V gene.

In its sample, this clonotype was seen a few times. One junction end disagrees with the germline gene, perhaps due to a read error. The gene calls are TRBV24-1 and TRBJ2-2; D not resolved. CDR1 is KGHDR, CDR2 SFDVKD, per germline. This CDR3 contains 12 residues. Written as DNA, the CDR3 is TGTGCCACCCGTGACGGGACCGGGGAGCTGTTTTTT. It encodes CATRDGTGELFF.

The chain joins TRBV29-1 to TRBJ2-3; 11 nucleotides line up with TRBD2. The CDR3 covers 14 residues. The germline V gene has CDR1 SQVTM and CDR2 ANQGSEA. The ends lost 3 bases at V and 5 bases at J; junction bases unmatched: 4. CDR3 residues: CSVEGLAEGDTQYF. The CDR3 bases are TGCAGCGTTGAGGGACTAGCGGAAGGAGATACGCAGTATTTT.

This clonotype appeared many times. For the CDR3, the DNA is TGCAGCGTTGAGTCAGGGGTGAACACTGAAGCTTTCTTT. This codes for CSVESGVNTEAFF. This chain uses TRBV29-1 with TRBJ1-1, with D maybe TRBD1 (6 bases). The CDR3 extends over 13 amino acids. Germline V CDR1 and CDR2: SQVTM, ANQGSEA. Trimming pared 3 bases from V and 0 bases from J, leaving 8 bases between.

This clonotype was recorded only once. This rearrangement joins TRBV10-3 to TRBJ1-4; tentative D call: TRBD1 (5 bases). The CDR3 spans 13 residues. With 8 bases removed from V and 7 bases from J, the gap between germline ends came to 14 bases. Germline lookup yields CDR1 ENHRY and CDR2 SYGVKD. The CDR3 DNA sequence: TGTGCCATCCTGGGCAGGGCGCGTGAAAAACTGTTTTTT. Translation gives CAILGRAREKLFF.

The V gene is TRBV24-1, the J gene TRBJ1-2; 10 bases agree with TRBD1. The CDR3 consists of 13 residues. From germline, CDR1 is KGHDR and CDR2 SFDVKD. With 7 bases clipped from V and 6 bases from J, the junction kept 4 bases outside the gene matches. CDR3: CATRGTGANGYTF. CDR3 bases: TGTGCCACCAGGGGGACAGGGGCTAATGGCTACACCTTC.

This chain's CDR3 is CASSQEGGYLGTYEQYF. CDR3 DNA: TGTGCCAGCAGCCAAGAGGGGGGCTACTTGGGGACCTACGAGCAGTACTTC. V is TRBV4-2 and J is TRBJ2-7, with D possibly being TRBD1 or TRBD2 (6 bases each). Germline V gives CDR1 LGHNA, CDR2 YNFKEQ. V lost 0 bases and J 2 bases, leaving 17 bases between the germline ends. The CDR3 consists of 17 residues.

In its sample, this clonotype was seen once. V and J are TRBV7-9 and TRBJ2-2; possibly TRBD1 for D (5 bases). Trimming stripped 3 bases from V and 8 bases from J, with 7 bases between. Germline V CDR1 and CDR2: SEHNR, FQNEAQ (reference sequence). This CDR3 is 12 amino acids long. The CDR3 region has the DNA TGTGCCAGCAGCTTGGGGCAGGGGGAGCTGTTTTTT. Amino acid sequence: CASSLGQGELFF. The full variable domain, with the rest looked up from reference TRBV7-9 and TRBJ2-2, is DTGVSQNPRHKITKRGQNVTFRCDPISEHNRLYWYRQTLGQGPEFLTYFQNEAQLEKSRLLSDRFSAERPKGSFSTLEIQRTEQGDSAMYLCASSLGQGELFFGEGSRLTVL.

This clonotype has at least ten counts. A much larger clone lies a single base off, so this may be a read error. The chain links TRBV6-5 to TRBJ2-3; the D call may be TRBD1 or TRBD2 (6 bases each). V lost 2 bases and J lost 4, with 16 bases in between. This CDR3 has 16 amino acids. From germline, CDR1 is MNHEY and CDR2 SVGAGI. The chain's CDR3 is CASSYDGGAGPDTQYF. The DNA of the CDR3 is TGTGCCAGCAGTTACGACGGGGGCGCGGGGCCAGATACGCAGTATTTT.

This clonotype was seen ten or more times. CDR3 nucleotides: TGTGCCAGCAGCTTGGGACTCACAGACGTTGAGCCCCAGCATTTT. Its protein product is CASSLGLTDVEPQHF. The V call is TRBV5-5, the J call TRBJ1-5; no definite D call. Germline CDR1 and CDR2: SGHKS and YYEKEE (reference sequence). Deletions cut 0 bases from V and 8 bases from J, with 15 bases between. This CDR3 is built from 15 residues.